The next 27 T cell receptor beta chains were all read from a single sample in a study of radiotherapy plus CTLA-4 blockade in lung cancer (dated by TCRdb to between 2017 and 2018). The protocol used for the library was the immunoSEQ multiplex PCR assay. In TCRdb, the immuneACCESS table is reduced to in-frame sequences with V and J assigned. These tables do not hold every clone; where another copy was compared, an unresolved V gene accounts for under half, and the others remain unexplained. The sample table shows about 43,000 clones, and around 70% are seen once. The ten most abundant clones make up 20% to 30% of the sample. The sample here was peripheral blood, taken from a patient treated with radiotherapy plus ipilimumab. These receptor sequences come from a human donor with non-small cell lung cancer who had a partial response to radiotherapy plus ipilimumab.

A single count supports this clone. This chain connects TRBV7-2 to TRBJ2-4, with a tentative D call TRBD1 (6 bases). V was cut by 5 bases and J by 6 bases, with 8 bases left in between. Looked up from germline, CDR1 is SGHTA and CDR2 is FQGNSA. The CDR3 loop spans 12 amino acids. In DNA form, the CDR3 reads TGTGCCAGCAGCGGACAGATAAACATTCAGTACTTC. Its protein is CASSGQINIQYF.

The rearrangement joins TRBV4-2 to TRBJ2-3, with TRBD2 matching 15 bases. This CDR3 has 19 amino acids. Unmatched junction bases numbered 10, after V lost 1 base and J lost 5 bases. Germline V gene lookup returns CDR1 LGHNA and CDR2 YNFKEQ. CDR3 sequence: CASSQALGLAGGLEDTQYF. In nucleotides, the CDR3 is TGTGCCAGCAGCCAAGCCCTTGGACTAGCGGGGGGGCTTGAAGATACGCAGTATTTT.

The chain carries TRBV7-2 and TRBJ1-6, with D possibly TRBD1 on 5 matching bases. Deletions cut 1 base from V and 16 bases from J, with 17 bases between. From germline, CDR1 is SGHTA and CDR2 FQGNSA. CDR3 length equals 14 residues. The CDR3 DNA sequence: TGTGCCAGCAGCTTAGGAGGAGGGGTTCAGGAACTCCACTTT. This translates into CASSLGGGVQELHF.

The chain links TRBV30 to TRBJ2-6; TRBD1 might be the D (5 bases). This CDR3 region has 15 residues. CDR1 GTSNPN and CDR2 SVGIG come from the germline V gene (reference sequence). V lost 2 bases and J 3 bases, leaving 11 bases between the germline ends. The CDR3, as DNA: TGTGCCTGGAGTTCCGACAGCCATGGGGCCAACGTCCTGACTTTC. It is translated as CAWSSDSHGANVLTF.

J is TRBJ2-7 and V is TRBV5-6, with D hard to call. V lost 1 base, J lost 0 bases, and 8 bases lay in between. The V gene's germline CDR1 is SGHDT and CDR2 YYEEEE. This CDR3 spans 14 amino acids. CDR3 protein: CASSLFVSSYEQYF. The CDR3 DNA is TGTGCCAGCAGCTTGTTCGTGAGCTCCTACGAGCAGTACTTC.

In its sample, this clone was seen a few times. Here the CDR3 reads CAWSVGGVSYEQYF. CDR3 in DNA: TGTGCCTGGAGTGTGGGGGGGGTTAGCTACGAGCAGTACTTC. This rearrangement joins TRBV30 to TRBJ2-7; 7 nucleotides match TRBD2. The V gene's germline CDR1 is GTSNPN and CDR2 SVGIG (reference sequence). The V gene end was trimmed by 0 bases and the J gene end by 3 bases; junction bases not matched to a gene: 5. The CDR3 totals 14 residues.

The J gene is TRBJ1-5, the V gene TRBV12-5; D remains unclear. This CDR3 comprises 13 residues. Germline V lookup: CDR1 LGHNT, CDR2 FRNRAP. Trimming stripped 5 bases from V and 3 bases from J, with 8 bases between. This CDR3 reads CASGRSFNQPQHF. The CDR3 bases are TGTGCTAGTGGTCGGTCCTTCAATCAGCCCCAGCATTTT.

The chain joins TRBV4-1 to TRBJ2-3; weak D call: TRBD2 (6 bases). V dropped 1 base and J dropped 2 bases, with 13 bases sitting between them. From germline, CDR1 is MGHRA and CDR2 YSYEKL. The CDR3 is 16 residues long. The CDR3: CASSQGRGRDTDTQYF. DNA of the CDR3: TGCGCCAGCAGCCAAGGCCGGGGGAGAGACACAGATACGCAGTATTTT.

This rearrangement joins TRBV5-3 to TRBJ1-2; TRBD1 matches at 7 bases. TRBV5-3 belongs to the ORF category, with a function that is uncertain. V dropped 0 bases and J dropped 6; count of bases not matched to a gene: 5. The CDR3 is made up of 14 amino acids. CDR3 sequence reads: CARSLVQGGDGYTF. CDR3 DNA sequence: TGTGCCAGAAGCTTGGTTCAGGGGGGAGATGGCTACACCTTC.

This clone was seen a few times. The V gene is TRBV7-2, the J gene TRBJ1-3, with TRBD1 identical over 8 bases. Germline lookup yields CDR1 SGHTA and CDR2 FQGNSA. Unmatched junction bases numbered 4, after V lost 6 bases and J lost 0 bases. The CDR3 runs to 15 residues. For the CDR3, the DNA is TGTGCCAGCAGGCGGACAGGGTCCTCTGGAAACACCATATATTTT. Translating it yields CASRRTGSSGNTIYF.

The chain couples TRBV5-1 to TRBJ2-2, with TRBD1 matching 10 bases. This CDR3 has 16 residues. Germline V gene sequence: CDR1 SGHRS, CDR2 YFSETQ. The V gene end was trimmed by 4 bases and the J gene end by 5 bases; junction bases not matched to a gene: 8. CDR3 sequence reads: CASSAGTGVRTGELFF. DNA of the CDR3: TGCGCCAGCAGCGCCGGGACAGGGGTTCGGACCGGGGAGCTGTTTTTT.

The CDR3 reads CASSGVQGRNEQFF. CDR3 coding DNA: TGTGCCAGCAGTGGGGTCCAGGGTCGGAATGAGCAGTTCTTC. This chain uses TRBV2 with TRBJ2-1, with D tentatively TRBD1 (5 bases). The CDR3 is 14 amino acids. CDR1 and CDR2 from the germline V gene are SNHLY and FYNNEI. V gave up 4 bases and J gave up 7 bases, with 14 bases separating them.

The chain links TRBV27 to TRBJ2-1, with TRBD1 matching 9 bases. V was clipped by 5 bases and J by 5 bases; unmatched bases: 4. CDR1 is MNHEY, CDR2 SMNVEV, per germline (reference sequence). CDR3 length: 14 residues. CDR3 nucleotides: TGTGCCAGCAGTGTAGGACAGGGGCACAATGAGCAGTTCTTC. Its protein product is CASSVGQGHNEQFF.

The CDR3 DNA follows: TGTGCCAGCAGCGAGACAGGGGGTGGTGAGCAGTTCTTC. Protein: CASSETGGGEQFF. This chain uses TRBV9 with TRBJ2-1, with 9 bases aligning to TRBD1. CDR1 and CDR2 (germline): SGDLS, YYNGEE. This CDR3 has 13 amino acids. J lost 9 bases, V lost 3 bases, and 4 bases had no gene match. The full variable domain, rest sourced from reference TRBV9 and TRBJ2-1, is DSGVTQTPKHLITATGQRVTLRCSPRSGDLSVYWYQQSLDQGLQFLIQYYNGEERAKGNILERFSAQQFPDLHSELNLSSLELGDSALYFCASSETGGGEQFFGPGTRLTVL.

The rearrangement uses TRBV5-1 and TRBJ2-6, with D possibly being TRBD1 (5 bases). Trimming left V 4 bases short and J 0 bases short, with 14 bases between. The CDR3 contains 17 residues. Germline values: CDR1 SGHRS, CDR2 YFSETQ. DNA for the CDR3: TGCGCCAGCAGCCGACAGAATATAAACTCTGGGGCCAACGTCCTGACTTTC. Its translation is CASSRQNINSGANVLTF.

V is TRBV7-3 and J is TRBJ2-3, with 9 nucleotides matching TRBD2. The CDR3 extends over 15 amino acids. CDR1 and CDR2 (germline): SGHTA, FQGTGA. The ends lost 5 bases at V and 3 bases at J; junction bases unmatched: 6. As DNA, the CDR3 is TGTGCCAGCAGCCTTAGCGGGAGACGAACAGATACGCAGTATTTT. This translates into CASSLSGRRTDTQYF. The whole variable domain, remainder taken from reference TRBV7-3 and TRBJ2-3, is GAGVSQTPSNKVTEKGKYVELRCDPISGHTALYWYRQSLGQGPEFLIYFQGTGAADDSGLPNDRFFAVRPEGSVSTLKIQRTERGDSAVYLCASSLSGRRTDTQYFGPGTRLTVL.

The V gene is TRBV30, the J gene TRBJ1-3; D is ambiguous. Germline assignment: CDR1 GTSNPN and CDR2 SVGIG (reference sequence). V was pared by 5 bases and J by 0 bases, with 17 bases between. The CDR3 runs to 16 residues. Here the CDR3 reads CAWSARERLSGNTIYF. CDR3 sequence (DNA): TGTGCCTGGTCCGCCCGGGAGCGACTCTCTGGAAACACCATATATTTT.

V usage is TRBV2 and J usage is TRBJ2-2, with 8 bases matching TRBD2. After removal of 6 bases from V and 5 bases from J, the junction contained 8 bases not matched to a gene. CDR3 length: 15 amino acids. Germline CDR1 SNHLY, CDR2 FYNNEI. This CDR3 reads CASRGSGRGTGELFF. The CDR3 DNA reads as TGTGCCAGCAGGGGGAGCGGGAGAGGAACCGGGGAGCTGTTTTTT.

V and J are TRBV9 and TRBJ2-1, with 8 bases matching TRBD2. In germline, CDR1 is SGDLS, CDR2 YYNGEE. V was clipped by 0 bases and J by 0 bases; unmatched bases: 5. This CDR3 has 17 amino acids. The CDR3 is CASSVGGGTSSYNEQFF. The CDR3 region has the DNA TGTGCCAGCAGCGTAGGTGGGGGGACTAGCTCCTACAATGAGCAGTTCTTC. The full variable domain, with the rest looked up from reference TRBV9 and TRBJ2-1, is DSGVTQTPKHLITATGQRVTLRCSPRSGDLSVYWYQQSLDQGLQFLIQYYNGEERAKGNILERFSAQQFPDLHSELNLSSLELGDSALYFCASSVGGGTSSYNEQFFGPGTRLTVL.

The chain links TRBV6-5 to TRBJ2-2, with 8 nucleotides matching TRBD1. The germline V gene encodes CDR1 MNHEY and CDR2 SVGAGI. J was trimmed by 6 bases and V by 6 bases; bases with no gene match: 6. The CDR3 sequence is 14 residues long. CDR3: CASRDRVEAGELFF. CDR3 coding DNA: TGTGCCAGCAGGGACAGGGTTGAGGCCGGGGAGCTGTTTTTT.

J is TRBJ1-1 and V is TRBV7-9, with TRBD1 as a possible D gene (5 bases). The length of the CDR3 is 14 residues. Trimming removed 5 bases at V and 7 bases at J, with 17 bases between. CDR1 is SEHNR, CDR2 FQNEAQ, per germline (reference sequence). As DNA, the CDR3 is TGTGCCAGCAGCCCCTCAGCAGGCAGGGATGAAGCTTTCTTT. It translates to CASSPSAGRDEAFF.

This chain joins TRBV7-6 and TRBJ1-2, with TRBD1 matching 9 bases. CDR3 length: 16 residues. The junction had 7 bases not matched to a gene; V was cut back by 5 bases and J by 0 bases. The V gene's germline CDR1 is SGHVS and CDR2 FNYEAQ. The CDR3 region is CASSPGTGSANYGYTF. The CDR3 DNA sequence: TGTGCCAGCAGCCCCGGGACAGGGTCAGCTAACTATGGCTACACCTTC.

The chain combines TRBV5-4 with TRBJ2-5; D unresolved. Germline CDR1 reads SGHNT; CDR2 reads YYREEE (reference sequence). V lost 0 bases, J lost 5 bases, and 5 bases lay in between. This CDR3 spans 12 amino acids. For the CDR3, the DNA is TGTGCCAGCAGCTTGGTTGGCGAGACCCAGTACTTC. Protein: CASSLVGETQYF.

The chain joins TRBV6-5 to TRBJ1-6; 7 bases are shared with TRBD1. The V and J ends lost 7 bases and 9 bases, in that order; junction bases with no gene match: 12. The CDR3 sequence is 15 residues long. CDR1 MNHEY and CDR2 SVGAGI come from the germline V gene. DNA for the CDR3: TGTGCCAGCACCTTGAGGGGGCAAGTCGGTTCACCCCTCCACTTT. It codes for CASTLRGQVGSPLHF.

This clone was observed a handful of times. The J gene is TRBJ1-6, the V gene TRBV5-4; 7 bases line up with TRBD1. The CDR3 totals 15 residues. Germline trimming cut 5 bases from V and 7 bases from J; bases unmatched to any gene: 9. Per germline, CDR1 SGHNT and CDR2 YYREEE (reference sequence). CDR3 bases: TGTGCCAGCAGGGATAGACAGGGTGGGAATTCACCCCTCCACTTT. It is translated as CASRDRQGGNSPLHF. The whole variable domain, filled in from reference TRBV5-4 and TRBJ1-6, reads ETGVTQSPTHLIKTRGQQVTLRCSSQSGHNTVSWYQQALGQGPQFIFQYYREEENGRGNFPPRFSGLQFPNYSSELNVNALELDDSALYLCASRDRQGGNSPLHFGNGTRLTVT.

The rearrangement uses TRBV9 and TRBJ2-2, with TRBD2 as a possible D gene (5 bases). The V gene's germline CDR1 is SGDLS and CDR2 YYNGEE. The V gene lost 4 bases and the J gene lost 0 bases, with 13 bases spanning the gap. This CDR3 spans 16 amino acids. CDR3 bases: TGTGCCAGCAGCAAACTAGTGAGTCCGAACACCGGGGAGCTGTTTTTT. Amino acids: CASSKLVSPNTGELFF.

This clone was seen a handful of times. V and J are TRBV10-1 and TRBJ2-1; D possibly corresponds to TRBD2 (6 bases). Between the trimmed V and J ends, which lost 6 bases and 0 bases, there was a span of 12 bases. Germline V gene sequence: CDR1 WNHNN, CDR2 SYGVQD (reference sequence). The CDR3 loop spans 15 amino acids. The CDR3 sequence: CASSLSSGSYNEQFF. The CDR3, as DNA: TGCGCCAGCAGCTTGAGTAGCGGCTCCTACAATGAGCAGTTCTTC.